One and the same sample provided the 14 T cell receptor beta chains below, sequenced in a study of blood T cell repertoires in COVID-19. TCRdb keeps only in-frame clones here, not all; method: immunoSEQ multiplex PCR. The table includes about 480,000 clones, roughly 85% detected once. The sample comprised PBMCs or T cells enriched from blood (not recorded which). These receptors came from a woman between 18 and 30 years old with acute COVID-19.

In nucleotides, the CDR3 is TGTGCCAGCAGTTTAGCCGGGGGGAGATACAATGAGCAGTTCTTC. The encoded protein is CASSLAGGRYNEQFF. This sequence joins TRBV27 and TRBJ2-1; 7 bases are a match to TRBD2. This CDR3 is built from 15 residues. Germline CDR1 reads MNHEY; CDR2 reads SMNVEV (reference sequence). V gave up 2 bases and J gave up 4 bases; unmatched junction bases: 5.

The V gene is TRBV19, the J gene TRBJ1-5, with 8 nucleotides matching TRBD1. The CDR3 sequence is 13 residues long. Per germline, CDR1 LNHDA and CDR2 SQIVND (reference sequence). Trimming at V came to 8 bases and at J to 5 bases, leaving 5 bases not matched to a gene. CDR3 DNA sequence: TGTGCCAGTGAAGACAGGGGCTATCAGCCCCAGCATTTT. This gives the protein CASEDRGYQPQHF.

The gene calls are TRBV6-4 and TRBJ2-1; 7 positions agree with TRBD2. CDR1 is MRHNA, CDR2 SNTAGT, per germline. V shed 0 bases, J shed 7 bases, and the junction held 6 bases outside the gene matches. This CDR3 spans 15 amino acids. The DNA for the CDR3 is TGTGCCAGCAGTGACTCTGCGGGAGCTCGGAATGAGCAGTTCTTC. It encodes CASSDSAGARNEQFF.

V and J are TRBV29-1 and TRBJ2-1; TRBD2 matches 10 bases. The CDR3 is 16 residues long. V lost 0 bases and J lost 2; bases outside the gene matches: 4. Germline V gene lookup returns CDR1 SQVTM and CDR2 ANQGSEA. The DNA of the CDR3 is TGCAGCGTTGAAGATCGACTAGCGGGCGCCTACAATGAGCAGTTCTTC. Translating gives CSVEDRLAGAYNEQFF.

This clone was picked up one time. J is TRBJ2-7 and V is TRBV13, with 12 positions matching TRBD2. The CDR3 sequence is 16 residues long. CDR1 PRHDT and CDR2 FYEKMQ come from the germline V gene (reference sequence). V lost 5 bases, J lost 5 bases, and 10 bases stayed unmatched. The CDR3 region is CASSETSLAGGDEQYF. CDR3 sequence (DNA): TGTGCCAGCAGCGAAACGTCCCTAGCGGGAGGGGACGAGCAGTACTTC.

The chain combines TRBV5-1 with TRBJ1-2; a possible D gene is TRBD1 (5 bases). There are 14 residues in the CDR3. From germline, CDR1 is SGHRS and CDR2 YFSETQ. Trimming cost V 4 bases and J 8 bases, with 18 bases left between them. The CDR3 DNA sequence: TGCGCCAGCAGCCCTGGCGGAGGGGCGGGAGGCTACACCTTC. Its protein product is CASSPGGGAGGYTF.

The CDR3, as DNA: TGTGCCAGCTCAAATACAGGGGGAACTGAAGCTTTCTTT. Translating it yields CASSNTGGTEAFF. The chain combines TRBV18 with TRBJ1-1; 8 bases map to TRBD1. The length of the CDR3 is 13 residues. V lost 5 bases, J lost 5 bases, and 4 bases stayed unmatched. CDR1 KGHSH and CDR2 LQKENI come from the germline V gene.

The chain is built from TRBV19 and TRBJ1-4; a possible D gene is TRBD1 (6 bases). Trimming cost V 4 bases and J 3 bases, with 15 bases left between them. CDR1 and CDR2 from the germline V gene are LNHDA and SQIVND (reference sequence). CDR3 size: 16 residues. The CDR3 DNA follows: TGTGCCAGTAGTACCCTTCAGGGGAGTGCTAATGAAAAACTGTTTTTT. Translation gives CASSTLQGSANEKLFF.

J is TRBJ1-2 and V is TRBV27; 7 bases agree with TRBD1. The CDR3 extends over 13 amino acids. Germline V gene sequence: CDR1 MNHEY, CDR2 SMNVEV (reference sequence). With 4 bases clipped from V and 8 bases from J, the junction kept 7 bases outside the gene matches. The CDR3 bases are TGTGCCAGCAGTTACCAGGGGGTTGGAGGCTACACCTTC. It specifies CASSYQGVGGYTF.

The chain couples TRBV7-8 to TRBJ2-2, with no clear D. The CDR3 extends over 16 amino acids. Germline V gene sequence: CDR1 SGHVS, CDR2 FQNEAQ. Deletions cut 5 bases from V and 5 bases from J, with 18 bases between. As DNA, the CDR3 is TGTGCCAGCAGCCCACGGTCCCGAGGAAAAACCGGGGAGCTGTTTTTT. This sequence encodes CASSPRSRGKTGELFF.

The chain combines TRBV15 with TRBJ2-2; D is undetermined. CDR1 is LNHNV, CDR2 YYDKDF, per germline (reference sequence). Deletions cut 0 bases from V and 0 bases from J, with 8 bases between. CDR3 length equals 16 residues. CDR3 sequence reads: CATSREASSNTGELFF. The CDR3 coding sequence is TGTGCCACCAGCAGAGAAGCTAGTTCGAACACCGGGGAGCTGTTTTTT.

The chain employs TRBV2 and TRBJ1-4; 9 positions match TRBD1. J gave up 6 bases and V 5 bases, and 4 bases lay outside the gene matches. Germline V gene lookup returns CDR1 SNHLY and CDR2 FYNNEI. The CDR3 runs 14 residues. The CDR3 sequence: CASSPGTGYEKLFF. As DNA, the CDR3 is TGTGCCAGCAGTCCCGGGACAGGGTATGAAAAACTGTTTTTT.

V is TRBV28 and J is TRBJ1-5; maybe TRBD1 (5 bases). CDR3 size: 14 residues. The V gene lost 5 bases and the J gene lost 8 bases, with 16 bases spanning the gap. CDR1 MDHEN and CDR2 SYDVKM come from the germline V gene. This chain's CDR3 is CASSDTGILEPQHF. The DNA of the CDR3 is TGTGCCAGCAGTGACACAGGTATTTTGGAGCCCCAGCATTTT.

The chain employs TRBV5-1 and TRBJ2-2; D remains unclear. V was cut by 6 bases and J by 1 base, with 10 bases left in between. This CDR3 has 14 residues. Germline assignment: CDR1 SGHRS and CDR2 YFSETQ. The CDR3: CASTQVGNTGELFF. Written as DNA, the CDR3 is TGCGCCAGCACGCAGGTGGGGAACACCGGGGAGCTGTTTTTT.